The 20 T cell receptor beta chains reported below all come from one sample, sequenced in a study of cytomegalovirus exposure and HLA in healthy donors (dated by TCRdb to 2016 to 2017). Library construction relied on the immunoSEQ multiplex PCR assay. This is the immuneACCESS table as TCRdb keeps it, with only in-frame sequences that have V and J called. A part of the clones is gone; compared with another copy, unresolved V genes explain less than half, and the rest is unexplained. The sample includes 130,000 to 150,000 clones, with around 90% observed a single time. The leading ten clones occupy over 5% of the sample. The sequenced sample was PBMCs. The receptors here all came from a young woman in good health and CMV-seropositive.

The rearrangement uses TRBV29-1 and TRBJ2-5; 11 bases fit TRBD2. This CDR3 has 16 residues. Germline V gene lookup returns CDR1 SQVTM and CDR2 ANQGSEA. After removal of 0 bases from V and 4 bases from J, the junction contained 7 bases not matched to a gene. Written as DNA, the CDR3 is TGCAGCGTTGAAGATCGCGGTAGCGGGAGGGGAGAGACCCAGTACTTC. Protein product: CSVEDRGSGRGETQYF.

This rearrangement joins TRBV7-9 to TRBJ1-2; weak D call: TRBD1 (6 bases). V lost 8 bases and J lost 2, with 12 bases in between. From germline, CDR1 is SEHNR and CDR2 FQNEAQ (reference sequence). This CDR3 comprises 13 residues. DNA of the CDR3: TGTGCCAGCCAGGGGAGCCCGAACTATGGCTACACCTTC. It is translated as CASQGSPNYGYTF. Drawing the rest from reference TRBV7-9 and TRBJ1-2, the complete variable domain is DTGVSQNPRHKITKRGQNVTFRCDPISEHNRLYWYRQTLGQGPEFLTYFQNEAQLEKSRLLSDRFSAERPKGSFSTLEIQRTEQGDSAMYLCASQGSPNYGYTFGSGTRLTVV.

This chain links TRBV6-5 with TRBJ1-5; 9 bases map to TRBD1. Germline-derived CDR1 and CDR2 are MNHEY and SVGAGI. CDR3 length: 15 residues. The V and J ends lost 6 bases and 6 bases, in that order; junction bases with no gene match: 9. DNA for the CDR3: TGTGCCAGCAGAAACGCCGGGACAGGGCTTCAGCCCCAGCATTTT. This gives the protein CASRNAGTGLQPQHF.

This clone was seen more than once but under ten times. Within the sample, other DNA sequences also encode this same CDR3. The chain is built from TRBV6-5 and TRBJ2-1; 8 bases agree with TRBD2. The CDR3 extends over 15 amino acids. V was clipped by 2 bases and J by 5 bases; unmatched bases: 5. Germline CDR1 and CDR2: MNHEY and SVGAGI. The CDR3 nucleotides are TGTGCCAGCAGTTACGGACGGGGGGGCCACAATGAGCAGTTCTTC. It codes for CASSYGRGGHNEQFF.

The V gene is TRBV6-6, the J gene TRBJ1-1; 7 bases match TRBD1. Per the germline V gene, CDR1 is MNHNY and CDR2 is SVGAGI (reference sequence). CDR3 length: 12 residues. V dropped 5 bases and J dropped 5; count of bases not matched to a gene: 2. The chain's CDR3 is CASSHRGTEAFF. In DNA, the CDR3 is TGTGCCAGCAGTCACAGGGGTACTGAAGCTTTCTTT.

The CDR3 spells CASSRPGQGTQPQHF. In DNA, the CDR3 is TGTGCCAGCTCACGGCCGGGACAGGGTACTCAGCCCCAGCATTTT. This sequence joins TRBV18 and TRBJ1-5; 9 bases fit TRBD1. The V and J ends lost 4 bases and 6 bases, in that order; junction bases with no gene match: 7. Germline V gives CDR1 KGHSH, CDR2 LQKENI. The CDR3 consists of 15 residues.

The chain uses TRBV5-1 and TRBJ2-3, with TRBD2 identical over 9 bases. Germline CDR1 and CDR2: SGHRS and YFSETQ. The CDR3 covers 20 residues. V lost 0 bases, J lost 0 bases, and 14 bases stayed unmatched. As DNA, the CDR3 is TGCGCCAGCAGCTTGGGGGTAGCGGGGGATGCCTTGGGGAGCACAGATACGCAGTATTTT. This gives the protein CASSLGVAGDALGSTDTQYF.

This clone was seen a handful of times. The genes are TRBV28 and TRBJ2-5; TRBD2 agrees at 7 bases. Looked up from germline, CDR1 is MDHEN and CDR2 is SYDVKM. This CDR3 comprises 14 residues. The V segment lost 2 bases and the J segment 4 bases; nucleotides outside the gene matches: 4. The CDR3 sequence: CASSLPREAETQYF. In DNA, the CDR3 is TGTGCCAGCAGTTTACCCCGGGAGGCAGAGACCCAGTACTTC.

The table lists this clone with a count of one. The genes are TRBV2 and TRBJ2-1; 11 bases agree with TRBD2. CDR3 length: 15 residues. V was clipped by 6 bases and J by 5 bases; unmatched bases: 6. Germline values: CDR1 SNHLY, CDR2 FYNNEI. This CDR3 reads CASSDGTSGDNEQFF. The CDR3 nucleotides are TGTGCCAGCAGCGACGGGACTAGCGGCGACAATGAGCAGTTCTTC. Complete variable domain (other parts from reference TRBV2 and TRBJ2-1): EPEVTQTPSHQVTQMGQEVILRCVPISNHLYFYWYRQILGQKVEFLVSFYNNEISEKSEIFDDQFSVERPDGSNFTLKIRSTKLEDSAMYFCASSDGTSGDNEQFFGPGTRLTVL.

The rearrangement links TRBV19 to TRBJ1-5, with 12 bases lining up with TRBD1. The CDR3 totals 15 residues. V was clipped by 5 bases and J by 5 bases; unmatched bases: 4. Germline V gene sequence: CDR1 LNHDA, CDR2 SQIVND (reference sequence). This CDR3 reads CASSPGQGAHQPQHF. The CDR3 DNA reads TGTGCCAGTAGTCCGGGACAGGGGGCACATCAGCCCCAGCATTTT.

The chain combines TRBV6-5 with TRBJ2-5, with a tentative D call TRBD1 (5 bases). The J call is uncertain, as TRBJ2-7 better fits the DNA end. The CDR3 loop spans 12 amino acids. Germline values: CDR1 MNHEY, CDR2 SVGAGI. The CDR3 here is CASSIQGYEQYF. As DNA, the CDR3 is TGTGCCAGCAGTATCCAGGGTTACGAGCAGTACTTC.

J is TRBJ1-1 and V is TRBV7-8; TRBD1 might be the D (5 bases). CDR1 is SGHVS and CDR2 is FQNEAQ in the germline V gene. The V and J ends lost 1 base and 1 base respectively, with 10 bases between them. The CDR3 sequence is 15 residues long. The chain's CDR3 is CASSLGPRENTEAFF. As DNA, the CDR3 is TGTGCCAGCAGCTTAGGTCCCAGGGAGAACACTGAAGCTTTCTTT.

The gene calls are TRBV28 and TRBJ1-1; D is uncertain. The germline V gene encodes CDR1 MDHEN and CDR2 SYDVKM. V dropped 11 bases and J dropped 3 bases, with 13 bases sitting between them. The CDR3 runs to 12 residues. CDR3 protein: CASGGGDTEAFF. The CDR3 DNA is TGTGCCTCGGGAGGCGGGGACACTGAAGCTTTCTTT.

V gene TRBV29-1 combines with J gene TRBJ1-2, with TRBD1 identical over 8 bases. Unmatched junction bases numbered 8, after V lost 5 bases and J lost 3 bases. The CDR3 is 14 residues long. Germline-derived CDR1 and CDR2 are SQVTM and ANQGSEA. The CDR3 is CSVQRTGKDYGYTF. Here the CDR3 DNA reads TGCAGCGTTCAACGGACAGGGAAGGACTATGGCTACACCTTC. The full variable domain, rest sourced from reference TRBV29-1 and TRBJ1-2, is SAVISQKPSRDICQRGTSLTIQCQVDSQVTMMFWYRQQPGQSLTLIATANQGSEATYESGFVIDKFPISRPNLTFSTLTVSNMSPEDSSIYLCSVQRTGKDYGYTFGSGTRLTVV.

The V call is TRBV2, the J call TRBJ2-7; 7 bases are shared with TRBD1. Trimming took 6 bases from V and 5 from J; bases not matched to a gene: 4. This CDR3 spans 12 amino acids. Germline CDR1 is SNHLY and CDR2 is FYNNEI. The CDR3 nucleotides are TGTGCCAGCAGGACAGGGCTCCACGAGCAGTACTTC. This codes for CASRTGLHEQYF.

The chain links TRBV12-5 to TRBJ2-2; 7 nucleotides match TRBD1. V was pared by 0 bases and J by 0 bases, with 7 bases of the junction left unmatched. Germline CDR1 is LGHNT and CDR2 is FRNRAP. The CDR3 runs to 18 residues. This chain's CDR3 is CASGLVPDGQANTGELFF. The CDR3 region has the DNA TGTGCTAGTGGTTTGGTACCCGACGGACAGGCGAACACCGGGGAGCTGTTTTTT. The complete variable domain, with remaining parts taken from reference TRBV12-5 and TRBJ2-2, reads DARVTQTPRHKVTEMGQEVTMRCQPILGHNTVFWYRQTMMQGLELLAYFRNRAPLDDSGMPKDRFSAEMPDATLATLKIQPSEPRDSAVYFCASGLVPDGQANTGELFFGEGSRLTVL.

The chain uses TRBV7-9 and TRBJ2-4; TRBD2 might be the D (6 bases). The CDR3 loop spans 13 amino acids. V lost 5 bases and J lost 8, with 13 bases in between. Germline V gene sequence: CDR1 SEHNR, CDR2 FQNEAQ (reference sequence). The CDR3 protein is CASSPATGDIQYF. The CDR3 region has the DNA TGTGCCAGCAGCCCGGCGACGGGGGACATTCAGTACTTC.

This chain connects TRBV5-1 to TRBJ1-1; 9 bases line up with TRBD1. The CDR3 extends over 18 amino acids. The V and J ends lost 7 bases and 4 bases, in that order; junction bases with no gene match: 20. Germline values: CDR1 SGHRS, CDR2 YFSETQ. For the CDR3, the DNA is TGCGCCAGCCTCACCCCCGGGACAGGGTTGTTTAGTGGCACTGAAGCTTTCTTT. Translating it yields CASLTPGTGLFSGTEAFF.

For the CDR3, the DNA is TGCGCCAGCAGCTTATCGGACACCGGGGAGCTGTTTTTT. Residues: CASSLSDTGELFF. The genes are TRBV5-1 and TRBJ2-2, with D hard to call. This CDR3 has 13 residues. Trimming took off 2 bases at V and 3 bases at J, with 5 bases between the two ends. Germline lookup yields CDR1 SGHRS and CDR2 YFSETQ.

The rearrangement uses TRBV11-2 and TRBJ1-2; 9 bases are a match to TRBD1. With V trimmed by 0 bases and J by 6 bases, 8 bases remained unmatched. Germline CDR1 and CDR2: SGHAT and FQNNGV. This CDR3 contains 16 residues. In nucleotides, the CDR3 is TGTGCCAGCAGCTTAGAACGGACAGGGGTTAATAATGGCTACACCTTC. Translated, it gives CASSLERTGVNNGYTF.